The 18 T cell receptor beta chains presented below share a single source sample, sequenced in a study of neurological immune-mediated disorders. The time point was: longitudinal time-point 3. TCRdb called the 5' RACE reads again in MiXCR, with one record for every CDR3 protein. The sample includes around 42,000 distinct CDR3 sequences, less than 15% of them seen just once. The sequencing input was PBMCs. These receptor sequences come from a man aged 30 to 39 in good health.

This clonotype was counted many times. This sequence joins TRBV5-1 and TRBJ2-1; D is possibly TRBD1 or TRBD2 (5 bases each). The germline V gene has CDR1 SGHRS and CDR2 YFSETQ. This CDR3 has 14 residues. V lost 4 bases, J lost 8 bases, and 16 bases lay in between. The CDR3 here is CASSLDGAHDEQFF. The CDR3 nucleotides are TGCGCCAGCAGCCTCGACGGGGCCCATGATGAGCAGTTCTTC. Supplemented by reference TRBV5-1 and TRBJ2-1, the full variable domain reads KAGVTQTPRYLIKTRGQQVTLSCSPISGHRSVSWYQQTPGQGLQFLFEYFSETQRNKGNFPGRFSGRQFSNSRSEMNVSTLELGDSALYLCASSLDGAHDEQFFGPGTRLTVL.

This clonotype has ten or more counts. V and J are TRBV9 and TRBJ1-1; no clear D. Trimming cost V 5 bases and J 1 base, with 9 bases left between them. This CDR3 has 13 amino acids. Germline assignment: CDR1 SGDLS and CDR2 YYNGEE. The DNA of the CDR3 is TGTGCCAGCAGTCACGAATGGAACACTGAAGCTTTCTTT. Its protein is CASSHEWNTEAFF.

The chain carries TRBV11-3 and TRBJ2-1; D may be TRBD1 or TRBD2 (5 bases each). V dropped 0 bases and J dropped 10 bases, with 13 bases sitting between them. This CDR3 is 14 amino acids long. From germline, CDR1 is SGHNT and CDR2 YENEEA. Written as DNA, the CDR3 is TGTGCCAGCAGCTTAGAAGGGACGGTGAGCGAGCAGTTCTTC. Translated, it gives CASSLEGTVSEQFF.

This clonotype occurred many times. The rearrangement links TRBV27 to TRBJ2-1; 11 bases are shared with TRBD2. Germline V gene lookup returns CDR1 MNHEY and CDR2 SMNVEV (reference sequence). CDR3 length: 16 residues. The ends lost 6 bases at V and 2 bases at J; junction bases unmatched: 6. CDR3 sequence (DNA): TGTGCCAGCAGACCTACGGGACTAGCGGCCTACAATGAGCAGTTCTTC. Translation gives CASRPTGLAAYNEQFF.

This clonotype was detected ten times or more. The chain carries TRBV20-1 and TRBJ2-7, with TRBD2 matching over 14 bases. This CDR3 contains 19 residues. Trimming took 5 bases from V and 1 from J; bases not matched to a gene: 16. The germline V gene encodes CDR1 DFQATT and CDR2 SNEGSKA (reference sequence). The CDR3 region is CSARGYTGTSGRGSYEQYF. The DNA of the CDR3 is TGCAGTGCTCGAGGGTACACCGGGACTAGCGGGAGAGGATCCTACGAGCAGTACTTC.

This clonotype was counted many times. This chain uses TRBV10-2 with TRBJ2-1; D is uncertain. The CDR3 contains 16 residues. V was shortened by 2 bases and J by 5 bases, with 16 bases between the two germline ends. Germline CDR1 reads WSHSY; CDR2 reads SAAADI. The CDR3 protein is CASSEPHRVRDNEQFF. The CDR3 DNA follows: TGCGCCAGCAGTGAGCCCCATCGCGTCAGAGACAATGAGCAGTTCTTC.

This clonotype was counted at least ten times. V is TRBV5-1 and J is TRBJ2-1, with TRBD1 matching over 10 bases. The CDR3 has 22 amino acids. V was pared by 2 bases and J by 0 bases, with 20 bases of the junction left unmatched. The germline V gene has CDR1 SGHRS and CDR2 YFSETQ. CDR3 amino acids: CASSLRDRGSGGVLSSYNEQFF. CDR3 nucleotide sequence: TGCGCCAGCAGCTTACGGGACAGGGGCTCTGGCGGGGTTCTTAGCTCCTACAATGAGCAGTTCTTC.

This clonotype was detected ten times or more. This sequence joins TRBV4-1 and TRBJ2-7; maybe TRBD1 (6 bases). CDR1 MGHRA and CDR2 YSYEKL come from the germline V gene. This CDR3 spans 16 amino acids. V lost 2 bases to trimming and J lost 2 bases, with 16 bases between them. This CDR3 is CASSQTQGQFTYEQYF. For the CDR3, the DNA is TGCGCCAGCAGCCAAACGCAGGGGCAATTCACCTACGAGCAGTACTTC.

This clonotype came up many times. The chain has TRBV9 and TRBJ2-7; TRBD1 aligns across 7 bases. Trimming removed 4 bases from V and 3 bases from J; junction bases left unmatched: 7. Germline-derived CDR1 and CDR2 are SGDLS and YYNGEE. The CDR3 is 14 residues long. In nucleotides, the CDR3 is TGTGCCAGCAGCTCCAGACAGGGTGTCTACGAGCAGTACTTC. Translated, it gives CASSSRQGVYEQYF.

In its sample, this clonotype was seen many times. V gene TRBV21-1 combines with J gene TRBJ2-7; the table calls TRBD2, which could not be checked here. TRBV21-1 is deemed a pseudogene. This CDR3 is built from 15 residues. The CDR3 bases are TGTGCCAGCAGCAATCGGGAGACAGAGAGCTACGAGCAGTACTTC. Translated: CASSNRETESYEQYF.

The chain recombines TRBV20-1 with TRBJ2-3, with a possible D match to TRBD1 (6 bases). V was cut by 6 bases and J by 6 bases, with 13 bases left in between. The CDR3 sequence is 12 residues long. The germline V gene has CDR1 DFQATT and CDR2 SNEGSKA (reference sequence). The CDR3 loop is CSAERGGDTQYF. The CDR3 DNA reads as TGCAGTGCCGAGAGAGGGGGTGATACGCAGTATTTT.

At least ten counts were recorded for this clonotype. The chain employs TRBV7-2 and TRBJ2-2; the match to TRBD2 covers 9 bases. Per germline, CDR1 SGHTA and CDR2 FQGNSA. The CDR3 extends over 14 amino acids. J lost 7 bases, V lost 2 bases, and 2 bases had no gene match. The CDR3 reads CASSLLAGNGELFF. CDR3 DNA sequence: TGTGCCAGCAGCTTACTAGCGGGAAACGGGGAGCTGTTTTTT.

The sample holds many counts of this clonotype. V is TRBV12-3 or TRBV12-4 and J is TRBJ1-5; TRBD1 might be the D (5 bases). Deletions cut 4 bases from V and 7 bases from J, with 14 bases between. The CDR3 is 14 residues long. CDR3 sequence: CASSWAGNAQPQHF. The CDR3 DNA reads as TGTGCCAGCAGTTGGGCAGGGAATGCCCAGCCCCAGCATTTT.

This clonotype was counted many times. The rearrangement links TRBV12-3 or TRBV12-4 to TRBJ2-3; D gene unclear. The ends were cut back, 6 bases at V and 2 bases at J, with 3 bases in the middle. The CDR3 contains 11 residues. The CDR3 sequence: CASRITDTQYF. The CDR3 nucleotides are TGTGCCAGCAGGATCACAGATACGCAGTATTTT.

This clonotype has at least ten counts. This rearrangement joins TRBV20-1 to TRBJ2-3; 8 bases line up with TRBD1. The CDR3 contains 16 residues. CDR1 is DFQATT and CDR2 is SNEGSKA in the germline V gene (reference sequence). The V gene end was trimmed by 6 bases and the J gene end by 4 bases; junction bases not matched to a gene: 15. The CDR3 coding sequence is TGCAGTGCCCATCCGACAGGGGCTCCTCTTCCAGATACGCAGTATTTT. It is translated as CSAHPTGAPLPDTQYF.

This clonotype was seen many times. The J gene is TRBJ1-6, the V gene TRBV28; 12 bases line up with TRBD1. V lost 5 bases, J lost 9 bases, and 5 bases stayed unmatched. The CDR3 totals 15 residues. In germline, CDR1 is MDHEN, CDR2 SYDVKM. The CDR3 DNA is TGTGCCAGCAGTCTGGGACAGGGGGCCTCTTCACCCCTCCACTTT. The encoded protein is CASSLGQGASSPLHF. Looking up the rest from reference TRBV28 and TRBJ1-6 gives the full variable domain: DVKVTQSSRYLVKRTGEKVFLECVQDMDHENMFWYRQDPGLGLRLIYFSYDVKMKEKGDIPEGYSVSREKKERFSLILESASTNQTSMYLCASSLGQGASSPLHFGNGTRLTVT.

In its sample, this clonotype was seen many times. The chain combines TRBV5-1 with TRBJ2-5, with D possibly called TRBD1 or TRBD2 (7 bases each). CDR1 is SGHRS, CDR2 YFSETQ, per germline. The CDR3 runs to 14 residues. The ends were cut back, 3 bases at V and 2 bases at J, with 11 bases in the middle. As DNA, the CDR3 is TGCGCCAGCAGCTCCCAGGGGGGGCAAGAGACCCAGTACTTC. Its translation is CASSSQGGQETQYF.

This clonotype was detected many times. The CDR3 sequence is CASSLLGGGETQYF. The CDR3 bases are TGTGCCAGCAGCTTATTGGGAGGAGGCGAGACCCAGTACTTC. This chain connects TRBV7-9 to TRBJ2-5, with D perhaps matching TRBD2 (6 bases). The V gene's germline CDR1 is SEHNR and CDR2 FQNEAQ (reference sequence). The CDR3 spans 14 residues. Trimming shortened V by 2 bases and J by 5 bases, and 12 bases separated the two germline ends.